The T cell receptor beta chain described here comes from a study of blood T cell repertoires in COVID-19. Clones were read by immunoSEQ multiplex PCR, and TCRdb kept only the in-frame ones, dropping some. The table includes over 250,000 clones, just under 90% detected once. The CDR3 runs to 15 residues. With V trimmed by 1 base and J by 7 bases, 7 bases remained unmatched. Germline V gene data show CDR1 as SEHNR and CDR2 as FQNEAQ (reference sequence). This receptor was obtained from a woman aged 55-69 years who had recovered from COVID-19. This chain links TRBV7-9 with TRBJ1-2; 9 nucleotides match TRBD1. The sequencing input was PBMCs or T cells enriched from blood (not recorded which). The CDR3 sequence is CASSLVGQGLAGYTF. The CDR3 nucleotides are TGTGCCAGCAGCTTAGTGGGACAGGGTCTTGCTGGCTACACCTTC. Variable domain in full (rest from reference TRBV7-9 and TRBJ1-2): DTGVSQNPRHKITKRGQNVTFRCDPISEHNRLYWYRQTLGQGPEFLTYFQNEAQLEKSRLLSDRFSAERPKGSFSTLEIQRTEQGDSAMYLCASSLVGQGLAGYTFGSGTRLTVV.